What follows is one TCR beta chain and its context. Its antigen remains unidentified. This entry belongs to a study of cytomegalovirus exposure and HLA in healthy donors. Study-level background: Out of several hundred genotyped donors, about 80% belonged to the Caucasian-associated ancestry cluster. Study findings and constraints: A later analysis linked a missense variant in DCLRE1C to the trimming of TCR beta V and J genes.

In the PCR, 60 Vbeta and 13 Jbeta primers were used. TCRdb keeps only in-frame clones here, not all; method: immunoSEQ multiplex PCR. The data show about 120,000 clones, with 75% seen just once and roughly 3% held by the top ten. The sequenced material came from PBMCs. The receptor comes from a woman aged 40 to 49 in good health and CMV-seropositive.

CDR3 bases: TGTGCCAGCAGGCCGCCCTCTCGGGGCAATGAGCAGTTCTTC. Translating gives CASRPPSRGNEQFF. The V and J genes are TRBV6-5 and TRBJ2-1, with D perhaps matching TRBD2 (5 bases). The CDR3 totals 14 residues. Between the trimmed V and J ends, which lost 6 bases and 6 bases, there was a span of 15 bases. Germline V lookup: CDR1 MNHEY, CDR2 SVGAGI.